This T cell receptor beta chain originates from a study of blood T cell repertoires in COVID-19. Study at large: The United States, Italy and Spain were the sources of the acute and convalescent COVID-19 samples.

J gave up 6 bases and V 3 bases, and 8 bases lay outside the gene matches. Germline loops: CDR1 MGHRA, CDR2 YSYEKL. The CDR3 is 15 residues long. The assay was immunoSEQ multiplex PCR, and TCRdb's table has in-frame clones only and misses some. The sample contains about 250,000 clones, 70% to 90% of which appear only once. The chain links TRBV4-1 to TRBJ2-7; 10 bases line up with TRBD2. The TCR originated in a woman aged 25 to 39 who had recovered from COVID-19. The sequenced sample consisted of PBMCs or T cells enriched from blood (not recorded which). The CDR3 spells CASSHSTSGTREQYF. The CDR3 DNA follows: TGCGCCAGCAGCCATTCAACTAGCGGGACTCGCGAGCAGTACTTC.